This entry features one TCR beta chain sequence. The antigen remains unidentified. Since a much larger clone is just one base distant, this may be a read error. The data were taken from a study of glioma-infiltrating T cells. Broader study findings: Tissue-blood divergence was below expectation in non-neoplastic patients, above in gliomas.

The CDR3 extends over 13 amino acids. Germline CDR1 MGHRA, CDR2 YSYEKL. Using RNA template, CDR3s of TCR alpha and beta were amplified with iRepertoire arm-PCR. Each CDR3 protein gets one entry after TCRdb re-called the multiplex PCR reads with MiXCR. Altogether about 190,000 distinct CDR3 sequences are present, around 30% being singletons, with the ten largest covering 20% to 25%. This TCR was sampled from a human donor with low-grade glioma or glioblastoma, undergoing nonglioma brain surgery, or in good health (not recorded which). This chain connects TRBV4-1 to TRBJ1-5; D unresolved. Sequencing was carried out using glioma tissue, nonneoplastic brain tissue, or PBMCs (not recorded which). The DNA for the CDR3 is TGCGCCAGCAGCCAGGTTACACTACAGCACCAGCATTTT. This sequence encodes CASSQVTLQHQHF.